The following is a T cell receptor beta chain sequence with its context. This sample was included in a study of immune evolution from preneoplasia to lung adenocarcinoma. At the level of the study: HLA loss of heterozygosity: about 7% AIS, about 14% MIA, roughly 30% ADC, none AAH.

Germline loops: CDR1 MNHNY, CDR2 SVGAGI (reference sequence). With 6 bases removed from V and 2 bases from J, the gap between germline ends came to 19 bases. The CDR3 has 16 residues. Generated by immunoSEQ multiplex PCR, the TCRdb table keeps only in-frame clones and is missing some. The data contain around 7,400 clones, about 76% of them seen just once; the ten biggest clones take up about 8%. This TCR came from a person in their 70s with lung adenocarcinoma. The sequencing input was FFPE minimally invasive lung adenocarcinoma tissue. V is TRBV6-6 and J is TRBJ2-5, with D possibly being TRBD1 (6 bases). CDR3 nucleotides: TGTGCCAGCAGCCACCTACCCGGGACACTTCAAGAGACCCAGTACTTC. The encoded protein is CASSHLPGTLQETQYF.